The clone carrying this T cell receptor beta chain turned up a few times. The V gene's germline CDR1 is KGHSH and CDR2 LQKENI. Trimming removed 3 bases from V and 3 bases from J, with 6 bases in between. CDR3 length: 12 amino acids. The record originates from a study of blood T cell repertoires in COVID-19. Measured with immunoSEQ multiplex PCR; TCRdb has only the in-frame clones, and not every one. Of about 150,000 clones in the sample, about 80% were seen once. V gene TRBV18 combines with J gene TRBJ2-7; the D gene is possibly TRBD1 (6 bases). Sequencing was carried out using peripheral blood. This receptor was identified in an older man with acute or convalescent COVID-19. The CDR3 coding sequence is TGTGCCAGCTCACCGGACAGCTACGAGCAGTACTTC. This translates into CASSPDSYEQYF.